The clone carrying this T cell receptor (beta chain) was seen a single time. V was clipped by 5 bases and J by 6 bases; unmatched bases: 10. The germline CDR1 and CDR2 sequences are MNHEY and SMNVEV (reference sequence). CDR3 size: 14 residues. Sequencing was performed with immunoSEQ multiplex PCR; in TCRdb, only in-frame clones are kept and a portion is missing. Among about 79,000 clones listed, around 90% were seen once. These data originate in a study of T cell changes during pregnancy in multiple sclerosis. Sequenced material: CD4+ T cells from peripheral blood mononuclear cells, taken in the second trimester of pregnancy. J is TRBJ2-7 and V is TRBV27; 7 positions match TRBD1. The receptor's source is a female donor with multiple sclerosis, enrolled in a pregnancy study. CDR3 nucleotides: TGTGCCAGCAGTCCCCGGTGGGACAGCTCCGAGCAGTACTTC. Translation gives CASSPRWDSSEQYF.